The clone carrying this TCR beta chain was found many times. The CDR3 runs 15 residues. V shed 6 bases, J shed 5 bases, and the junction held 10 bases outside the gene matches. The record originates from a study of T cells in Graves' hyperthyroidism and ophthalmopathy. Amplification of TCR beta CDR3 regions was performed using RNA transcripts as template. The primer set for the first-round RT-PCR of the TCR CDR3 was HTBI. TCRdb re-called the multiplex PCR reads with MiXCR, one entry per CDR3 protein. The profile shows fewer than 450,000 distinct CDR3 sequences, roughly a sixth of them singletons. With a duration under 2 months, the hyperthyroidism was newly diagnosed in patients aged 18 to 65. PBMCs were derived from approximately 10 ml fresh peripheral blood.

This clonotype originated in a woman between 25 and 40 years old with Graves' hyperthyroidism that later progressed to Graves' ophthalmopathy. V and J are TRBV12-3 or TRBV12-4 and TRBJ2-5; the match to TRBD2 covers 9 bases. Sequenced: blood. CDR3 nucleotide sequence: TGTGCCAGCAGCCTAGGAGGCGGGGGGGCCGAGACCCAGTACTTC. Its translation is CASSLGGGGAETQYF.